One TCR beta chain is described in this entry. Which antigen it targets is not known. Base qualities are not provided; no much larger clone lies one nucleotide away. Library construction relied on the immunoSEQ multiplex PCR assay. The hsTCRB Kit was used according to the manufacturer's protocol to amplify rearranged TCR beta chain sequences. Sequencing of TCRB libraries was carried out on an Illumina MiSeq. The authors' analysis ran thus. Demultiplexing, trimming and gene mapping were performed with the kit vendor's proprietary platform. In its TCRdb copy, this immuneACCESS table keeps in-frame sequences only and misses some clones. Where compared with another copy, unresolved V genes explain less than half of these, and the others have no known cause. V and J calls and clone size are as listed in that table; D and trimming were resolved from the DNA. Within this sample are more than 35,000 clones, with roughly 76% of them counted one time only. The ten largest make up just over 5% of the sample.

The data were taken from a study of a mutant IDH1 vaccine in newly diagnosed glioma (dated by TCRdb to the early 2020s). Some background on the complete study: Patients received eight vaccinations in weeks 1, 3, 5, 7, 11, 15, 19 and 23, corresponding to visits V03 through V10. In the chemotherapy-containing groups, vaccination started alongside temozolomide cycles, whereas in patients who had radiotherapy alone it started 4-6 weeks after radiotherapy. Of the approximately 30 treated patients, approximately 60% were male and approximately 40% were female, and a mean age of 40.4 years was recorded. Before enrollment, most patients had been given radiochemotherapy with temozolomide as standard therapy, while the rest had received either radiotherapy alone or temozolomide alone. Peripheral blood samples were drawn at six visits, namely V03 (baseline), V05, V07, V10, V12 and V13. Longitudinal TCRB deep sequencing was done for fewer than 30 treated patients, wherever samples were available for exploratory analyses. Results and caveats for the whole study, not just this receptor: According to the authors, sample limitations meant that analyses of patient blood samples could not be reproduced. Vaccine-induced immune responses across multiple MHC alleles were detected in over 80% of patients. Availability determined which PBMC samples were chosen for TCRB deep sequencing. Changes in the top peripheral T cell clonotypes picked up by TCRB sequencing did not appear to be linked to pseudoprogression.

Compared with germline, V lacks 2 bases and J lacks 6 bases; bases without a gene match: 7. CDR1 SGHAT and CDR2 FQNNGV were looked up in the germline V gene. Including the terminal cysteine and phenylalanine, the CDR3 comprises 15 residues. CDR3 DNA is the only sequence kept; it has 45 bases, read in frame from the first base. In light of the paper, this sample's time point label describes: week 23, last vaccination. A 20-mer mutant IDH1 peptide at 300 micrograms in Montanide made up each vaccine dose, which was injected subcutaneously together with topical imiquimod. Newly diagnosed WHO grade 3 or 4 IDH1-mutant astrocytomas showing loss of nuclear ATRX were present in the donors. The samples were drawn from NOA16, a multicentre, single-arm, open-label phase I trial in Germany that tested a mutant IDH1 peptide vaccine in humans for the first time. Genomic DNA for TCRB sequencing was isolated from EDTA blood with the DNeasy Blood and Tissue Kit.

Rearrangement joined TRBV11-2 to TRBJ1-5, with 7 bases in between that match TRBD1. The TCR comes from a man aged 40-49 years with glioma. The specimen was PBMCs, collected from a glioma patient whose treatment included an IDH1 peptide vaccine. The sequenced DNA is TGTGCCAGCAGCTTAAATCGAGGGGGCTCTCAGCCCCAGCATTTT. It is translated as CASSLNRGGSQPQHF.